One and the same sample provided the 24 T cell receptor beta chains below, sequenced in a study of cytomegalovirus exposure and HLA in healthy donors. Both 60 Vbeta primers and 13 Jbeta primers went into the PCR. Some clones are missing from TCRdb's copy, which holds only in-frame ones; the method was immunoSEQ multiplex PCR. The sample yields 150,000 to 200,000 clones, 65% to 85% seen once. Source material: PBMCs. The receptors shown here come from a man aged 18-30 years in good health and CMV-seronegative.

The CDR3: CASSRGTSGPYEQYF. CDR3 sequence (DNA): TGCGCCAGCAGCCGTGGGACTAGCGGACCCTACGAGCAGTACTTC. The chain links TRBV5-1 to TRBJ2-7, with 11 nucleotides matching TRBD2. Germline assignment: CDR1 SGHRS and CDR2 YFSETQ. The CDR3 runs to 15 residues. V shed 4 bases and J 2 bases; nucleotides not matched to a gene: 5. Filled out from reference TRBV5-1 and TRBJ2-7, the complete variable domain reads KAGVTQTPRYLIKTRGQQVTLSCSPISGHRSVSWYQQTPGQGLQFLFEYFSETQRNKGNFPGRFSGRQFSNSRSEMNVSTLELGDSALYLCASSRGTSGPYEQYFGPGTRLTVT.

The chain has TRBV19 and TRBJ1-6; 7 nucleotides line up with TRBD1. Germline V CDR1 and CDR2: LNHDA, SQIVND (reference sequence). The CDR3 extends over 15 amino acids. With V trimmed by 4 bases and J by 6 bases, 6 bases remained unmatched. This CDR3 reads CASSRDRVVNSPLHF. Here the CDR3 DNA reads TGTGCCAGTAGTAGAGACAGGGTGGTTAATTCACCCCTCCACTTT.

The chain uses TRBV19 and TRBJ1-2; TRBD1 aligns across 7 bases. The length of the CDR3 is 14 residues. With V trimmed by 7 bases and J by 8 bases, 13 bases remained unmatched. CDR1 LNHDA and CDR2 SQIVND come from the germline V gene (reference sequence). The DNA of the CDR3 is TGTGCCAGTATCCCCGGGACAGAGCCCGGGGGCTACACCTTC. Amino acids: CASIPGTEPGGYTF.

This chain joins TRBV6-4 and TRBJ2-1; 8 bases map to TRBD2. J lost 1 base, V lost 2 bases, and 4 bases had no gene match. There are 16 residues in the CDR3. The germline V gene encodes CDR1 MRHNA and CDR2 SNTAGT. The CDR3 coding sequence is TGTGCCAGCAGTGACGTCGCGGGAGGATCCTACAATGAGCAGTTCTTC. Translated, it gives CASSDVAGGSYNEQFF.

V gene TRBV2 combines with J gene TRBJ1-1; D perhaps matches TRBD1 (5 bases). The germline V and J ends were trimmed by 4 bases and 5 bases, with 20 bases remaining between them. There are 16 residues in the CDR3. Germline values: CDR1 SNHLY, CDR2 FYNNEI. As DNA, the CDR3 is TGTGCCAGCAGTGTTCATGAGTGGACATTGGGGACTGAAGCTTTCTTT. It specifies CASSVHEWTLGTEAFF.

This clone was detected ten times or more. The chain recombines TRBV2 with TRBJ2-1; TRBD2 is a possible D gene (6 bases). Germline V gene sequence: CDR1 SNHLY, CDR2 FYNNEI. The V gene lost 1 base and the J gene lost 6 bases, with 10 bases spanning the gap. The CDR3 loop spans 14 amino acids. The CDR3 DNA reads TGTGCCAGCAGTGAAGGCGGGGTACCCAATGAGCAGTTCTTC. Translated: CASSEGGVPNEQFF.

The CDR3 region has the DNA TGTGCCAGTACCCCCGGGGGGAGTAGCACAGATACGCAGTATTTT. Translating gives CASTPGGSSTDTQYF. The genes are TRBV19 and TRBJ2-3, with 7 bases matching TRBD2. With 7 bases clipped from V and 0 bases from J, the junction kept 7 bases outside the gene matches. This CDR3 spans 15 amino acids. Germline V CDR1 and CDR2: LNHDA, SQIVND (reference sequence).

The chain carries TRBV9 and TRBJ2-2; D may be TRBD2 (6 bases). The germline V gene encodes CDR1 SGDLS and CDR2 YYNGEE. V lost 0 bases, J lost 4 bases, and 7 bases lay in between. The length of the CDR3 is 14 residues. The CDR3: CASSVAGSTGELFF. CDR3 bases: TGTGCCAGCAGCGTAGCCGGGAGCACCGGGGAGCTGTTTTTT.

As concerns this clone: One end of the junction fails to match germline, which may point to a read error. V and J are TRBV7-7 and TRBJ2-7; weak D call: TRBD1 (5 bases). CDR1 SSHAT and CDR2 FNYEAQ come from the germline V gene (reference sequence). The CDR3 loop spans 13 amino acids. The CDR3 protein is CASSLGRDYEQYF. The CDR3 DNA is TGTGCTAGCAGCTTAGGCAGGGACTACGAGCAGTACTTC.

This clone was detected once. The chain couples TRBV4-1 to TRBJ1-1; D is ambiguous. CDR1 is MGHRA and CDR2 is YSYEKL in the germline V gene. V gave up 2 bases and J gave up 0 bases, with 10 bases separating them. This CDR3 has 15 amino acids. The CDR3 DNA sequence: TGCGCCAGCAGCCAACGGGGATTGGTGAACACTGAAGCTTTCTTT. As protein: CASSQRGLVNTEAFF.

This rearrangement joins TRBV7-2 to TRBJ1-2; the D gene is possibly TRBD1 (6 bases). This CDR3 has 13 amino acids. The V end lost 6 bases, the J end lost 1 base, and 9 bases lay between the germline ends. Germline V CDR1 and CDR2: SGHTA, FQGNSA. CDR3: CASRLDSNYGYTF. CDR3 sequence (DNA): TGTGCCAGCAGATTGGACAGTAACTATGGCTACACCTTC.

The V call is TRBV7-3, the J call TRBJ2-1, with 9 bases lining up with TRBD2. Trimming at V came to 6 bases and at J to 2 bases, leaving 20 bases not matched to a gene. The CDR3 length is 20 residues. Germline CDR1 SGHTA, CDR2 FQGTGA. CDR3 sequence reads: CASRTPSQTSGGSAYNEQFF. CDR3 bases: TGTGCCAGCAGGACACCGTCCCAGACTAGCGGAGGAAGCGCCTACAATGAGCAGTTCTTC.

The V gene is TRBV7-9, the J gene TRBJ2-1; 15 bases are a match to TRBD2. Germline CDR1 is SEHNR and CDR2 is FQNEAQ (reference sequence). J was trimmed by 6 bases and V by 5 bases; bases with no gene match: 2. CDR3 length: 15 amino acids. The CDR3 spells CASSLGLAGGNEQFF. CDR3 bases: TGTGCCAGCAGCCTGGGACTAGCGGGGGGCAATGAGCAGTTCTTC.

CDR3 region: CASSSYTGDEQYF. CDR3 coding DNA: TGTGCCAGCAGCTCGTATACAGGGGACGAGCAGTACTTC. V gene TRBV7-9 combines with J gene TRBJ2-7; 7 nucleotides line up with TRBD1. This CDR3 is built from 13 residues. The V gene's germline CDR1 is SEHNR and CDR2 FQNEAQ (reference sequence). V gave up 4 bases and J gave up 5 bases; unmatched junction bases: 5.

The rearrangement uses TRBV5-1 and TRBJ1-1; D possibly corresponds to TRBD1 (6 bases). V gave up 1 base and J gave up 0 bases, with 22 bases separating them. Germline V CDR1 and CDR2: SGHRS, YFSETQ. This CDR3 spans 19 amino acids. In nucleotides, the CDR3 is TGCGCCAGCAGCTTGCACCCCCCTCGCATAAAGGGGGTGAACACTGAAGCTTTCTTT. Translating gives CASSLHPPRIKGVNTEAFF.

In DNA form, the CDR3 reads TGTGCCAGCTCACCCACAGGGGACCACGAGCAGTACTTC. It codes for CASSPTGDHEQYF. The chain has TRBV18 and TRBJ2-7, with 7 bases fitting TRBD1. The CDR3 totals 13 residues. Germline assignment: CDR1 KGHSH and CDR2 LQKENI. J gave up 5 bases and V 3 bases, and 4 bases lay outside the gene matches.

The chain carries TRBV28 and TRBJ1-2; D unresolved. CDR1 is MDHEN, CDR2 SYDVKM, per germline. Trimming left V 3 bases short and J 4 bases short, with 18 bases between. The CDR3 runs to 16 residues. Here the CDR3 reads CASSFLFGDGSYGYTF. The CDR3, as DNA: TGTGCCAGCAGTTTTTTGTTTGGAGATGGAAGCTATGGCTACACCTTC.

The rearrangement uses TRBV5-6 and TRBJ1-3; 9 bases map to TRBD1. Per germline, CDR1 SGHDT and CDR2 YYEEEE. J lost 4 bases, V lost 7 bases, and 21 bases had no gene match. The CDR3 runs 19 residues. The CDR3 DNA is TGTGCCAGCTCGACCTCGAGCCGCGGGACAGGGTACATAGGAAACACCATATATTTT. Amino acids: CASSTSSRGTGYIGNTIYF.

V is TRBV20-1 and J is TRBJ1-2, with unresolved D. The CDR3 runs 11 residues. Germline lookup yields CDR1 DFQATT and CDR2 SNEGSKA (reference sequence). The V gene lost 8 bases and the J gene lost 7 bases, with 14 bases spanning the gap. The CDR3 DNA is TGCAGTCCCGGGGAGTTTGGTGGCTACACCTTC. Residues: CSPGEFGGYTF.

J is TRBJ1-4 and V is TRBV10-3; D perhaps matches TRBD1 (5 bases). V shed 3 bases and J shed 6 bases, with 11 bases lying between them. This CDR3 has 14 residues. CDR1 is ENHRY, CDR2 SYGVKD, per germline. CDR3 sequence: CAISEGGVDEKLFF. In DNA form, the CDR3 reads TGTGCCATCAGTGAAGGAGGGGTTGATGAAAAACTGTTTTTT.

This chain connects TRBV6-1 to TRBJ2-7, with 9 bases lining up with TRBD1. Trimming took 5 bases from V and 1 from J; bases not matched to a gene: 6. The germline gives CDR1 MNHNS, CDR2 SASEGT. The CDR3 spans 15 residues. The CDR3, as DNA: TGTGCCAGCAGTATAGGGGACAGGGAGTCCTACGAGCAGTACTTC. Its protein is CASSIGDRESYEQYF.

This rearrangement joins TRBV5-1 to TRBJ2-6, with D perhaps matching TRBD1 (5 bases). V lost 1 base to trimming and J lost 4 bases, with 15 bases between them. CDR1 and CDR2 from the germline V gene are SGHRS and YFSETQ. CDR3 length: 17 residues. CDR3: CASSLFAFRAGANVLTF. The DNA of the CDR3 is TGCGCCAGCAGCTTGTTTGCTTTCAGGGCCGGGGCCAACGTCCTGACTTTC.

This clone was observed a handful of times. This chain uses TRBV19 with TRBJ2-1; 8 nucleotides match TRBD1. Germline CDR1 reads LNHDA; CDR2 reads SQIVND (reference sequence). Trimming cost V 4 bases and J 3 bases; bases outside gene matches: 11. The CDR3 consists of 17 residues. CDR3 amino acids: CASSTIQGGSYYNEQFF. CDR3 DNA: TGTGCCAGTAGTACCATACAGGGGGGTAGCTACTACAATGAGCAGTTCTTC.

The CDR3 region has the DNA TGCGCCAGCAGCCAGTCAGGGACAGGGGGCGACTATGGCTACACCTTC. Translating gives CASSQSGTGGDYGYTF. The rearrangement uses TRBV4-1 and TRBJ1-2; 12 positions agree with TRBD1. CDR3 length: 16 residues. V dropped 3 bases and J dropped 3; count of bases not matched to a gene: 5. Germline-derived CDR1 and CDR2 are MGHRA and YSYEKL.